The clone carrying this T cell receptor beta chain was counted only a few times. The CDR3 sequence is 13 residues long. V lost 4 bases and J 4 bases, leaving 10 bases between the germline ends. CDR1 is SGDLS, CDR2 YYNGEE, per germline. This sample is drawn from a study of CD8 T cells in Susac syndrome. RNA, at roughly 0.45 to 1 ug, was reverse transcribed with random hexamers. TCRdb re-called the immunoSEQ multiplex PCR reads with MiXCR, one entry per CDR3 protein. Of some 200,000 distinct CDR3 sequences in the sample, nearly 97% were seen once. The sequencing input was CD4+ T cells from PBMCs. This receptor was obtained from a human donor with multiple sclerosis. The chain recombines TRBV9 with TRBJ2-3; D perhaps matches TRBD2 (6 bases). CDR3 coding DNA: TGTGCCAGCAGCCCTAGCGTTGCAGATACGCAGTATTTT. Translating gives CASSPSVADTQYF.